These 21 T cell receptor beta chains share one sample of origin, sequenced in a study of identical twins. TCRdb reprocessed the 5' RACE reads via MiXCR and lists one record per CDR3 protein. Here the sample spans 200,000 to 250,000 distinct CDR3 sequences, 6.5% to 8.5% being singletons. The sample was also reused in another study, on yellow fever vaccine responses in identical twins.

The sample consisted of memory (CD45RO+) T cells sorted from blood. The receptors originated from a woman younger than 30 in good health.

This clonotype was counted at least ten times. The CDR3 is CASSLTDSSYEQYF. CDR3 DNA sequence: TGTGCCAGCAGCTTAACGGATAGCTCCTACGAGCAGTACTTC. V and J are TRBV7-3 and TRBJ2-7; D gene ambiguous. The V end lost 0 bases, the J end lost 0 bases, and 6 bases lay between the germline ends. Germline-derived CDR1 and CDR2 are SGHTA and FQGTGA. This CDR3 is built from 14 residues.

The V gene is TRBV9, the J gene TRBJ2-7; 11 nucleotides match TRBD2. CDR1 is SGDLS and CDR2 is YYNGEE in the germline V gene. The CDR3 loop spans 15 amino acids. The ends lost 3 bases at V and 2 bases at J; junction bases unmatched: 4. This CDR3 is CASSAVAGGPYEQYF. CDR3 in DNA: TGTGCCAGCAGCGCCGTAGCGGGAGGGCCCTACGAGCAGTACTTC. The full variable domain, in which reference TRBV9 and TRBJ2-7 provide the parts outside the CDR3, is DSGVTQTPKHLITATGQRVTLRCSPRSGDLSVYWYQQSLDQGLQFLIQYYNGEERAKGNILERFSAQQFPDLHSELNLSSLELGDSALYFCASSAVAGGPYEQYFGPGTRLTVT.

The genes are TRBV5-8 and TRBJ2-4; D call uncertain. The CDR3 has 14 amino acids. V shed 2 bases and J shed 0 bases, with 6 bases lying between them. Germline V lookup: CDR1 SGHTS, CDR2 YDEGEE. For the CDR3, the DNA is TGTGCCAGCAGCTTAAAGTCAGCCAAAAACATTCAGTACTTC. This encodes CASSLKSAKNIQYF.

The chain has TRBV27 and TRBJ2-1; 12 bases match TRBD2. Germline V gene data show CDR1 as MNHEY and CDR2 as SMNVEV (reference sequence). V was pared by 2 bases and J by 12 bases, with 8 bases of the junction left unmatched. CDR3 size: 15 residues. The DNA of the CDR3 is TGTGCCAGCAGTTTACTTCGGCTAGCGGGAGGGGGGCAGTTCTTC. This codes for CASSLLRLAGGGQFF.

This clonotype showed up many times. V gene TRBV2 combines with J gene TRBJ2-7, with 12 bases fitting TRBD1. J gave up 3 bases and V 0 bases, and 6 bases lay outside the gene matches. This CDR3 has 17 amino acids. The germline V gene encodes CDR1 SNHLY and CDR2 FYNNEI. The CDR3 loop is CASSEALGTGGLYEQYF. The CDR3 region has the DNA TGTGCCAGCAGTGAAGCGCTTGGGACAGGGGGCCTCTACGAGCAGTACTTC.

A few counts support this clonotype. The rearrangement joins TRBV6-1 to TRBJ1-3; 11 positions agree with TRBD1. The CDR3 is 16 residues long. CDR1 is MNHNS, CDR2 SASEGT, per germline. V lost 6 bases and J lost 4; bases outside the gene matches: 8. The CDR3 nucleotides are TGTGCCAGCAGCGGGGCGGACAGGGGGCCGGGAAACACCATATATTTT. Its protein is CASSGADRGPGNTIYF.

The chain combines TRBV10-1 with TRBJ2-5; weak D call: TRBD2 (6 bases). This CDR3 has 14 residues. Trimming shortened V by 6 bases and J by 4 bases, and 15 bases separated the two germline ends. CDR1 and CDR2 from the germline V gene are WNHNN and SYGVQD (reference sequence). CDR3 bases: TGCGCCAGCAGCTCGGGACCGCGGGGAGAGACCCAGTACTTC. Translated, it gives CASSSGPRGETQYF.

This clonotype was seen many times. V usage is TRBV15 and J usage is TRBJ2-5; unclear D gene. Trimming stripped 0 bases from V and 3 bases from J, with 2 bases between. From germline, CDR1 is LNHNV and CDR2 YYDKDF (reference sequence). The CDR3 is 12 amino acids. The CDR3 DNA reads as TGTGCCACCAGCAGAGATGAAGAGACCCAGTACTTC. It translates to CATSRDEETQYF. Full variable domain (rest looked up from reference TRBV15 and TRBJ2-5): DAMVIQNPRYQVTQFGKPVTLSCSQTLNHNVMYWYQQKSSQAPKLLFHYYDKDFNNEADTPDNFQSRRPNTSFCFLDIRSPGLGDTAMYLCATSRDEETQYFGPGTRLLVL.

The J gene is TRBJ2-1, the V gene TRBV6-1; TRBD1 might be the D (5 bases). CDR3 length equals 17 residues. Germline V lookup: CDR1 MNHNS, CDR2 SASEGT. V shed 6 bases and J shed 0 bases, with 18 bases lying between them. As DNA, the CDR3 is TGTGCCAGCAGGACCTCCCGGACAATGAGCTCCTACAATGAGCAGTTCTTC. This encodes CASRTSRTMSSYNEQFF.

There are a few counts of this clonotype. The V gene is TRBV11-1, the J gene TRBJ1-6, with no clear D. Between the trimmed V and J ends, which lost 5 bases and 8 bases, there was a span of 10 bases. Germline V lookup: CDR1 SGHAT, CDR2 FQDESV (reference sequence). The CDR3 is 13 amino acids. CDR3 in amino acids: CASSLTVDSPLHF. Written as DNA, the CDR3 is TGTGCCAGCAGCCTAACAGTCGATTCACCCCTCCACTTT.

To note about this clonotype: The germline gene is not matched at one end of the junction; a read error may be the cause. The chain couples TRBV20-1 to TRBJ2-1; D perhaps matches TRBD2 (5 bases). Germline-derived CDR1 and CDR2 are DFQATT and SNEGSKA (reference sequence). The CDR3 sequence is 17 residues long. CDR3 protein: CCARGLFPDSPLREQFF. CDR3 DNA: TGCTGTGCTAGAGGCCTATTTCCGGACTCGCCTCTCAGGGAGCAGTTCTTC.

This clonotype showed up just a few times. A single base separates this from a much larger clone, so it may be a read error. The chain joins TRBV15 to TRBJ2-3; possibly TRBD1 for D (6 bases). The J call could be wrong; TRBJ1-5 is a better fit for the DNA end. This CDR3 has 15 amino acids. Germline values: CDR1 LNHNV, CDR2 YYDKDF (reference sequence). This CDR3 reads CATSRGDGDTDTQHF. CDR3 DNA sequence: TGTGCCACCAGCAGAGGGGACGGGGACACAGATACGCAGCATTTT.

This clonotype was detected ten times or more. Here the CDR3 DNA reads TGTGCCAGCAGCCCGGGGGACGTCGGTGAAAAACTGTTTTTT. This encodes CASSPGDVGEKLFF. This chain uses TRBV7-9 with TRBJ1-4; tentatively, D is TRBD1 (5 bases). V gave up 5 bases and J gave up 7 bases, with 14 bases separating them. The CDR3 runs to 14 residues. Germline V gene data show CDR1 as SEHNR and CDR2 as FQNEAQ (reference sequence). The full variable domain, completed using reference TRBV7-9 and TRBJ1-4, is DTGVSQNPRHKITKRGQNVTFRCDPISEHNRLYWYRQTLGQGPEFLTYFQNEAQLEKSRLLSDRFSAERPKGSFSTLEIQRTEQGDSAMYLCASSPGDVGEKLFFGSGTQLSVL.

This clonotype came up many times. The chain recombines TRBV12-3 or TRBV12-4 with TRBJ2-5; D is perhaps TRBD1 (5 bases). This CDR3 has 14 residues. Trimming removed 2 bases from V and 2 bases from J, with 9 bases in between. Written as DNA, the CDR3 is TGTGCCAGCAGTTTACAGGGAACACAAGAGACCCAGTACTTC. This gives the protein CASSLQGTQETQYF.

The chain carries TRBV5-1 and TRBJ1-1, with D possibly TRBD1 on 6 matching bases. The CDR3 sequence is 13 residues long. V lost 0 bases and J lost 4, with 7 bases in between. Germline assignment: CDR1 SGHRS and CDR2 YFSETQ. Written as DNA, the CDR3 is TGCGCCAGCAGCTTGGGACAGGTCACTGAAGCTTTCTTT. Protein: CASSLGQVTEAFF.

The chain is built from TRBV5-8 and TRBJ2-5; 8 positions agree with TRBD1. Germline-derived CDR1 and CDR2 are SGHTS and YDEGEE. Trimming cost V 4 bases and J 3 bases; bases outside gene matches: 8. This CDR3 spans 15 amino acids. CDR3 loop: CASSADRGAKETQYF. The CDR3 DNA is TGTGCCAGCAGCGCAGACAGGGGAGCTAAAGAGACCCAGTACTTC.

V usage is TRBV6-2 or TRBV6-3 and J usage is TRBJ2-1, with 8 bases fitting TRBD2. Germline values: CDR1 MNHEY, CDR2 SVGEGT. The CDR3 sequence is 16 residues long. V shed 6 bases, J shed 0 bases, and the junction held 7 bases outside the gene matches. The CDR3 is CASSRLASNSYNEQFF. CDR3 sequence (DNA): TGTGCCAGCAGCAGACTAGCGTCTAACTCCTACAATGAGCAGTTCTTC.

The rearrangement links TRBV2 to TRBJ1-1, with D uncertain. Germline V CDR1 and CDR2: SNHLY, FYNNEI. This CDR3 has 13 residues. Deletions cut 7 bases from V and 1 base from J, with 10 bases between. The CDR3 nucleotides read TGTGCCAGCACCGAGCAGACGAACACTGAAGCTTTCTTT. The encoded protein is CASTEQTNTEAFF.

This clonotype was counted many times. The genes are TRBV20-1 and TRBJ2-1; possible D gene TRBD1, 6 bases. CDR3 size: 14 residues. Trimming pared 3 bases from V and 1 base from J, leaving 10 bases between. CDR1 and CDR2 (germline): DFQATT, SNEGSKA (reference sequence). CDR3: CSARDRLSYNEQFF. CDR3 coding DNA: TGCAGTGCTAGGGACAGATTGTCCTACAATGAGCAGTTCTTC.

The chain employs TRBV15 and TRBJ2-5; TRBD2 might be the D (5 bases). The CDR3 consists of 16 residues. V was pared by 2 bases and J by 5 bases, with 18 bases between. Germline loops: CDR1 LNHNV, CDR2 YYDKDF (reference sequence). CDR3 nucleotides: TGTGCCACCAGCAGAATTAGTCGGCGTCCGGGGGAGACCCAGTACTTC. It specifies CATSRISRRPGETQYF.

The table lists this clonotype with many counts. The CDR3 sequence: CASRTGAGYTF. The CDR3 nucleotides are TGTGCCAGCAGGACAGGGGCCGGCTACACCTTC. This chain uses TRBV6-5 with TRBJ1-2; 8 bases align to TRBD1. V lost 6 bases and J lost 8; bases outside the gene matches: 2. Germline V gene sequence: CDR1 MNHEY, CDR2 SVGAGI. The CDR3 covers 11 residues.